This passage covers 14 T cell receptor beta chains from one sample sequenced in a study of blood T cell repertoires in COVID-19. Sequencing used immunoSEQ multiplex PCR; TCRdb keeps in-frame clones, though not all of them. The sample lists about 83,000 clones; roughly 80% were seen once. The sample comprised peripheral blood. These receptor sequences come from an elderly woman with acute or convalescent COVID-19.

The V and J genes are TRBV19 and TRBJ2-3, with 11 nucleotides matching TRBD1. J gave up 4 bases and V 4 bases, and 7 bases lay outside the gene matches. The CDR3 loop spans 16 amino acids. The germline gives CDR1 LNHDA, CDR2 SQIVND (reference sequence). The CDR3 nucleotides read TGTGCCAGTAGTAACCGGGACAGGGGGTTCGCAGATACGCAGTATTTT. Translating it yields CASSNRDRGFADTQYF.

This clone was observed a few times. The J gene is TRBJ2-3, the V gene TRBV7-3; possible D gene TRBD2, 5 bases. Trimming removed 5 bases at V and 6 bases at J, with 12 bases between. Germline CDR1 and CDR2: SGHTA and FQGTGA. The CDR3 totals 13 residues. Here the CDR3 reads CASSVAWEDTQYF. The CDR3 DNA sequence: TGTGCCAGCAGCGTTGCATGGGAGGATACGCAGTATTTT.

This clone was counted a few times. The V gene is TRBV27, the J gene TRBJ2-1, with 9 bases identical to TRBD1. The CDR3 sequence is 15 residues long. The V and J ends lost 5 bases and 0 bases, in that order; junction bases with no gene match: 2. Germline CDR1 and CDR2: MNHEY and SMNVEV (reference sequence). CDR3 region: CASSATGGSYNEQFF. CDR3 bases: TGTGCCAGCAGTGCGACAGGGGGCTCCTACAATGAGCAGTTCTTC.

The genes are TRBV5-6 and TRBJ2-7, with D unclear. The CDR3 loop spans 14 amino acids. The V end lost 0 bases, the J end lost 2 bases, and 9 bases lay between the germline ends. Germline V gene lookup returns CDR1 SGHDT and CDR2 YYEEEE. This chain's CDR3 is CASSLANSPYEQYF. The CDR3 DNA reads as TGTGCCAGCAGCTTGGCCAACAGCCCCTACGAGCAGTACTTC.

The chain combines TRBV19 with TRBJ1-5; 7 nucleotides align to TRBD1. CDR1 and CDR2 (germline): LNHDA, SQIVND (reference sequence). J was trimmed by 4 bases and V by 7 bases; bases with no gene match: 7. This CDR3 has 14 residues. The CDR3 coding sequence is TGTGCCAGTATTGGGGCAGGGGGGAATCAGCCCCAGCATTTT. It is translated as CASIGAGGNQPQHF.

This clone has just one count. The CDR3 DNA reads TGTGCCAGCAGCGTTGAAGTGACAGGGAGTAGCACAGATACGCAGTATTTT. Protein: CASSVEVTGSSTDTQYF. This chain links TRBV9 with TRBJ2-3, with 7 bases fitting TRBD1. V shed 2 bases, J shed 0 bases, and the junction held 9 bases outside the gene matches. This CDR3 comprises 17 residues. The germline V gene has CDR1 SGDLS and CDR2 YYNGEE.

V and J are TRBV30 and TRBJ2-5, with 7 bases identical to TRBD1. J was trimmed by 6 bases and V by 3 bases; bases with no gene match: 7. The CDR3 loop spans 13 amino acids. Looked up from germline, CDR1 is GTSNPN and CDR2 is SVGIG (reference sequence). The CDR3 here is CAWRGQGVKTQYF. The CDR3 nucleotides are TGTGCCTGGAGAGGGCAGGGGGTTAAGACCCAGTACTTC.

The rearrangement joins TRBV10-2 to TRBJ1-2; possibly TRBD1 for D (5 bases). CDR3 size: 13 residues. Trimming took off 8 bases at V and 2 bases at J, with 12 bases between the two ends. The germline V gene has CDR1 WSHSY and CDR2 SAAADI. For the CDR3, the DNA is TGCGCCAGCCAGAGGGGAGGGAACTATGGCTACACCTTC. It yields the protein CASQRGGNYGYTF.

The chain is built from TRBV9 and TRBJ1-3, with D tentatively TRBD1 (6 bases). V lost 0 bases and J lost 2, with 9 bases in between. The V gene's germline CDR1 is SGDLS and CDR2 YYNGEE. CDR3 size: 15 residues. DNA for the CDR3: TGTGCCAGCAGCGTAGTTTCAGGGGCTGGAAACACCATATATTTT. Translated, it gives CASSVVSGAGNTIYF.

The chain has TRBV2 and TRBJ2-2; 7 bases map to TRBD2. V gave up 4 bases and J gave up 4 bases; unmatched junction bases: 9. The CDR3 is 16 amino acids. Germline V gene lookup returns CDR1 SNHLY and CDR2 FYNNEI. The CDR3 region has the DNA TGTGCCAGCAGTGCTAGCTGGGGGGGGATCACCGGGGAGCTGTTTTTT. It yields the protein CASSASWGGITGELFF.

This chain connects TRBV29-1 to TRBJ1-1; D is unclear. Germline V lookup: CDR1 SQVTM, CDR2 ANQGSEA. The CDR3 length is 13 residues. V gave up 1 base and J gave up 4 bases, with 10 bases separating them. The CDR3: CSVEAGFGTEAFF. In DNA form, the CDR3 reads TGCAGCGTTGAAGCCGGGTTTGGCACTGAAGCTTTCTTT.

On this clone itself: Mismatch with germline at one junction end may stem from a read error. This same CDR3 is encoded by further DNA sequences in the sample. The chain employs TRBV2 and TRBJ1-2; D is unclear. Germline CDR1 is SNHLY and CDR2 is FYNNEI. The CDR3 length is 15 residues. In DNA, the CDR3 is TGTGCCAGCAGTGTGAGGGTACAGCCTCGGTTTGGCTACACCTTT. Its protein is CASSVRVQPRFGYTF.

V usage is TRBV6-5 and J usage is TRBJ2-7; D uncertain. V was pared by 7 bases and J by 4 bases, with 17 bases between. CDR1 and CDR2 (germline): MNHEY, SVGAGI. The CDR3 has 14 amino acids. The CDR3 DNA reads as TGTGCCAGCAATACCGGGTCCACCGCATACGAGCAGTACTTC. Translating it yields CASNTGSTAYEQYF.

This rearrangement joins TRBV7-9 to TRBJ1-1; the D is unclear. Germline-derived CDR1 and CDR2 are SEHNR and FQNEAQ (reference sequence). CDR3 length: 14 residues. V lost 3 bases to trimming and J lost 9 bases, with 17 bases between them. CDR3 loop: CASSLGAPTLQAFF. The CDR3 coding sequence is TGTGCCAGCAGCTTGGGAGCCCCGACGCTGCAAGCTTTCTTT.